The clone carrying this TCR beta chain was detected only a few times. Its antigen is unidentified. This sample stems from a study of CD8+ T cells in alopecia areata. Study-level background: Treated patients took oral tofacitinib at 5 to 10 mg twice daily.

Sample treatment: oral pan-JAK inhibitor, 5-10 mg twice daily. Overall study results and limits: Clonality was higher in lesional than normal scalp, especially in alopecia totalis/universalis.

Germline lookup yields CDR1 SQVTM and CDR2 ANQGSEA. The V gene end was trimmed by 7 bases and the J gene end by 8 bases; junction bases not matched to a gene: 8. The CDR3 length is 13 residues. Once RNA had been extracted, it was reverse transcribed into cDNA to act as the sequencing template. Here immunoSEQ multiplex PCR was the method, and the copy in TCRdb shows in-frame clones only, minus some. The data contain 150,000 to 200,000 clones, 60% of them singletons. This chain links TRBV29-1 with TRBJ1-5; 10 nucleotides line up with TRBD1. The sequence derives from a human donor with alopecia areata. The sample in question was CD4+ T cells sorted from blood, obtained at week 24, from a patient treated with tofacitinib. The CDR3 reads CSAKAGQGKPQHF. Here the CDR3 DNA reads TGCAGCGCCAAGGCGGGACAGGGGAAGCCCCAGCATTTT. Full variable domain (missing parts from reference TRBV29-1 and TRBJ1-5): SAVISQKPSRDICQRGTSLTIQCQVDSQVTMMFWYRQQPGQSLTLIATANQGSEATYESGFVIDKFPISRPNLTFSTLTVSNMSPEDSSIYLCSAKAGQGKPQHFGDGTRLSIL.